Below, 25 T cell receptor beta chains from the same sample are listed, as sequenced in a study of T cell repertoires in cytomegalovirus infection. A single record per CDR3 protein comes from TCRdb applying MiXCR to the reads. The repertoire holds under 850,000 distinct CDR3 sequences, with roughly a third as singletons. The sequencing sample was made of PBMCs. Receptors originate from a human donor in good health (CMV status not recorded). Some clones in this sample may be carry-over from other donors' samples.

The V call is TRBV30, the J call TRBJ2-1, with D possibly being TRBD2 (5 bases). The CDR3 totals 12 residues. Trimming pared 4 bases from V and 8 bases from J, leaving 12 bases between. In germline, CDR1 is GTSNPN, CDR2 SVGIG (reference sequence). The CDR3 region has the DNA TGTGCCTGGATGGTCGTGAGGGATGAGCAGTTCTTC. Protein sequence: CAWMVVRDEQFF. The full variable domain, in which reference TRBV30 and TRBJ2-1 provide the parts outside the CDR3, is SQTIHQWPATLVQPVGSPLSLECTVEGTSNPNLYWYRQAAGRGLQLLFYSVGIGQISSEVPQNLSASRPQDRQFILSSKKLLLSDSGFYLCAWMVVRDEQFFGPGTRLTVL.

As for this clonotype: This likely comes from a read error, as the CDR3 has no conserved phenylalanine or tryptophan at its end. CDR3 residues: CASSSGTGNFGNQPQHC. The CDR3 bases are TGTGCCAGCAGCTCCGGGACAGGGAATTTCGGGAATCAGCCCCAGCATTGT. This sequence joins TRBV7-4 and TRBJ1-5; 9 bases are a match to TRBD1. V lost 4 bases, J lost 4 bases, and 11 bases stayed unmatched. Per the germline V gene, CDR1 is SGHVT and CDR2 is SQSDAQ. CDR3 length: 17 residues.

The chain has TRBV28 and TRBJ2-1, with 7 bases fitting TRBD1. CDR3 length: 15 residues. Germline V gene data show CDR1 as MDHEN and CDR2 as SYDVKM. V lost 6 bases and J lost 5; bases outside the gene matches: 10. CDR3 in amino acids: CASRPFDRADNEQFF. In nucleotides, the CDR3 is TGTGCCAGCAGGCCCTTCGACAGGGCGGACAATGAGCAGTTCTTC.

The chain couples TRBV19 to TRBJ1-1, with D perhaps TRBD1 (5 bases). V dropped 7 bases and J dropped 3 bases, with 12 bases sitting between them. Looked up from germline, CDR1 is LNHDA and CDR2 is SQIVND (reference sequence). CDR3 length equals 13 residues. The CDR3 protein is CASNPTDYTEAFF. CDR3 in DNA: TGTGCCAGTAACCCGACAGATTACACTGAAGCTTTCTTT. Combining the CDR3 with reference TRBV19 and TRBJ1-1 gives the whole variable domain DGGITQSPKYLFRKEGQNVTLSCEQNLNHDAMYWYRQDPGQGLRLIYYSQIVNDFQKGDIAEGYSVSREKKESFPLTVTSAQKNPTAFYLCASNPTDYTEAFFGQGTRLTVV.

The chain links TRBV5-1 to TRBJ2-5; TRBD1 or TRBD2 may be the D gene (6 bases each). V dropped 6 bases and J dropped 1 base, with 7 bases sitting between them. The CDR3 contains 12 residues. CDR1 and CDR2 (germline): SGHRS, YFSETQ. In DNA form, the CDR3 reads TGCGCCAGCACGGGGGCCCAAGAGACCCAGTACTTC. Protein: CASTGAQETQYF.

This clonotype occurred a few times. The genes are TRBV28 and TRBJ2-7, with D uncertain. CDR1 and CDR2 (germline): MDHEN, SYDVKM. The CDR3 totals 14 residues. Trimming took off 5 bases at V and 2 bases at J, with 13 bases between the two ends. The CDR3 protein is CASSAGSRPYEQYF. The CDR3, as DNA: TGTGCCAGCAGTGCCGGGTCCCGCCCCTACGAGCAGTACTTC.

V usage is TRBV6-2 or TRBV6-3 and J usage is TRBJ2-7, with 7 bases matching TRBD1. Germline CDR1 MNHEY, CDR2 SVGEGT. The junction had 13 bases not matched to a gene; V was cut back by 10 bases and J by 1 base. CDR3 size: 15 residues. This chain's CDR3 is CATDTRGSGSYEQYF. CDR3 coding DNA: TGTGCCACCGATACCAGGGGGAGCGGATCCTACGAGCAGTACTTC.

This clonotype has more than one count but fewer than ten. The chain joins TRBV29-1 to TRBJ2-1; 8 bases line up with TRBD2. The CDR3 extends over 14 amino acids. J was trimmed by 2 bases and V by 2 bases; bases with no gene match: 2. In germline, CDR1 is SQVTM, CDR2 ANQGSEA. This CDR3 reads CSVERREAYNEQFF. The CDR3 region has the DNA TGCAGCGTTGAAAGGCGGGAGGCCTACAATGAGCAGTTCTTC.

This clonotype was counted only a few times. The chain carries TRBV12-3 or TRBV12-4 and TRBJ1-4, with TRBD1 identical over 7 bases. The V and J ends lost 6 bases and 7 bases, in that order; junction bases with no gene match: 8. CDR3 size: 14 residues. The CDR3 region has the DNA TGTGCCAGCAGCCGACCCGGACAGGCTGAAAAACTGTTTTTT. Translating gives CASSRPGQAEKLFF.

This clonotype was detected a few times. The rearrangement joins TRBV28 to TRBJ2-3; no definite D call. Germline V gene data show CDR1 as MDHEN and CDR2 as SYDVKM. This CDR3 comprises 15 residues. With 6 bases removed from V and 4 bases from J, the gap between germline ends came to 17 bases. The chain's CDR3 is CASSLPARPPDTQYF. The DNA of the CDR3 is TGTGCCAGCAGCCTCCCCGCCAGGCCCCCAGATACGCAGTATTTT.

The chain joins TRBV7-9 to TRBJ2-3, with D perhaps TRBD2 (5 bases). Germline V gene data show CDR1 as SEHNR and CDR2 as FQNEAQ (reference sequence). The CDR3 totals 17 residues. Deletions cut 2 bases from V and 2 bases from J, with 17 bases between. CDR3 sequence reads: CASSLSGFLRDTDTQYF. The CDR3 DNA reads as TGTGCCAGCAGCTTATCCGGGTTTTTGAGGGACACAGATACGCAGTATTTT.

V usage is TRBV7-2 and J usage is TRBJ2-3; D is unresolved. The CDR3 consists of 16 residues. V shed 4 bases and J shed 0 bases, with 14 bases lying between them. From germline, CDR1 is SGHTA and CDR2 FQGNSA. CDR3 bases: TGTGCCAGCAGCTCAAACCGGCCTCTGAGCACAGATACGCAGTATTTT. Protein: CASSSNRPLSTDTQYF.

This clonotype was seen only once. The chain's CDR3 is CASSLLAHAGELFF. CDR3 DNA sequence: TGTGCCAGCAGCTTACTAGCACACGCCGGGGAGCTGTTTTTT. This chain links TRBV11-2 with TRBJ2-2; possible D gene TRBD2, 5 bases. Germline CDR1 reads SGHAT; CDR2 reads FQNNGV. V was shortened by 2 bases and J by 6 bases, with 10 bases between the two germline ends. The CDR3 loop spans 14 amino acids.

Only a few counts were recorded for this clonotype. This CDR3 is CASSLALGPFYEQYF. The CDR3 DNA reads as TGTGCCAGCAGCTTAGCACTAGGGCCTTTCTACGAGCAGTACTTC. The V gene is TRBV11-2, the J gene TRBJ2-7; TRBD2 might be the D (5 bases). The germline CDR1 and CDR2 sequences are SGHAT and FQNNGV. This CDR3 spans 15 amino acids. With 1 base removed from V and 3 bases from J, the gap between germline ends came to 13 bases.

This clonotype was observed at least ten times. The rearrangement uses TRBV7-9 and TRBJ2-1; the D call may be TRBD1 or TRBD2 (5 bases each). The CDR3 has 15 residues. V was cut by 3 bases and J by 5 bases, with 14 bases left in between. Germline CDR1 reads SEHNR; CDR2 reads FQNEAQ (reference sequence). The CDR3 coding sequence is TGTGCCAGCAGCTTTTCCACAGGAGCGGACAATGAGCAGTTCTTC. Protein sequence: CASSFSTGADNEQFF.

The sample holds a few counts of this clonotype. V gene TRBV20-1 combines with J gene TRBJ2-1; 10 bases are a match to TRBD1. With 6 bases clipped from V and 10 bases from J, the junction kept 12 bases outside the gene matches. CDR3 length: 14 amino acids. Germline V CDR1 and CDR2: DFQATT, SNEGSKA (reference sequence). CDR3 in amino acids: CSAGRQGAQGEQFF. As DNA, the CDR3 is TGCAGTGCGGGGAGACAGGGGGCTCAGGGGGAGCAGTTCTTC.

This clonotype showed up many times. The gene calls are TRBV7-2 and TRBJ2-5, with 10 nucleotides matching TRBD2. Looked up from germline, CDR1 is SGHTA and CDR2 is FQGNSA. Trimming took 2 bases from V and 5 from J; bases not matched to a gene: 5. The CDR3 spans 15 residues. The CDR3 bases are TGTGCCAGCAGCTTACTAGCGGGAGATGGGGAGACCCAGTACTTC. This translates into CASSLLAGDGETQYF.

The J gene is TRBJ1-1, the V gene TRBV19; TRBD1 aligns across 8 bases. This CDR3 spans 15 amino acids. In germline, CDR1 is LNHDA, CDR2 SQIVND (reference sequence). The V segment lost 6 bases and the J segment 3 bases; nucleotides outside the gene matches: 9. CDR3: CASRPDQGAYTEAFF. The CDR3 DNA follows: TGTGCCAGTAGGCCGGACCAGGGGGCTTACACTGAAGCTTTCTTT.

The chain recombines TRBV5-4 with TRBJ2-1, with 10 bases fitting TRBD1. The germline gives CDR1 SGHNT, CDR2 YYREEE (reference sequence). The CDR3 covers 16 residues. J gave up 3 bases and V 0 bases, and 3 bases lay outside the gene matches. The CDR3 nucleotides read TGTGCCAGCAGCTTGGAAAGGACAGGGGGCTACAATGAGCAGTTCTTC. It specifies CASSLERTGGYNEQFF.

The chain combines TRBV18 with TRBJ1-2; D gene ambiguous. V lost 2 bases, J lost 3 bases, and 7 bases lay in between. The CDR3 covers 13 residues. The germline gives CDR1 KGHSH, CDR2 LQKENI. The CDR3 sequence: CASSPARDYGYTF. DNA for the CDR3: TGTGCCAGCTCACCAGCCCGTGACTATGGCTACACCTTC.

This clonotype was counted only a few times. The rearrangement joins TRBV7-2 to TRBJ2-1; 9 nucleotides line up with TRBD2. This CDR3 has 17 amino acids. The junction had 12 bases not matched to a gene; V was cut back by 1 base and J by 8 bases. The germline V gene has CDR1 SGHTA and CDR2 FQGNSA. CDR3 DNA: TGTGCCAGCAGCTTAGGCATGGGGCGGGAGGGATTTGATGAGCAGTTCTTC. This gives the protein CASSLGMGREGFDEQFF.

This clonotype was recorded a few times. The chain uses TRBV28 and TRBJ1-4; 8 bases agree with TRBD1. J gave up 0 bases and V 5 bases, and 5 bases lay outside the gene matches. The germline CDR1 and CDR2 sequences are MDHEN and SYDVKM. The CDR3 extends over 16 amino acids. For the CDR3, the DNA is TGTGCCAGCAGTACCCGACAGGGGACAACTAATGAAAAACTGTTTTTT. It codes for CASSTRQGTTNEKLFF.

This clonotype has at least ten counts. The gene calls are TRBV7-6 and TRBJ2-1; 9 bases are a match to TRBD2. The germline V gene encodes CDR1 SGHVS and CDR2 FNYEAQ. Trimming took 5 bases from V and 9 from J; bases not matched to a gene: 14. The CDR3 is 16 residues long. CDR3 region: CASSHEEAGGLREQFF. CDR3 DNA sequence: TGTGCCAGCAGCCACGAGGAGGCGGGGGGGCTACGTGAGCAGTTCTTC.

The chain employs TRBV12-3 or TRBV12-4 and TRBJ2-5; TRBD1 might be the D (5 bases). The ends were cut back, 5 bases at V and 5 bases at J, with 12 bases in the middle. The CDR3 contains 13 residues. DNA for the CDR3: TGTGCCAGCAGTCCGGACAATAGGGAGACCCAGTACTTC. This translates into CASSPDNRETQYF.

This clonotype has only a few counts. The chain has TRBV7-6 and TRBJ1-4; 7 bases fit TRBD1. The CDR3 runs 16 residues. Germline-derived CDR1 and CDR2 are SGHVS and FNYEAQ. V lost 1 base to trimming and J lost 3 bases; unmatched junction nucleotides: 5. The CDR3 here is CASSLGGGTANEKLFF. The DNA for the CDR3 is TGTGCCAGCAGCTTAGGAGGGGGCACCGCTAATGAAAAACTGTTTTTT.